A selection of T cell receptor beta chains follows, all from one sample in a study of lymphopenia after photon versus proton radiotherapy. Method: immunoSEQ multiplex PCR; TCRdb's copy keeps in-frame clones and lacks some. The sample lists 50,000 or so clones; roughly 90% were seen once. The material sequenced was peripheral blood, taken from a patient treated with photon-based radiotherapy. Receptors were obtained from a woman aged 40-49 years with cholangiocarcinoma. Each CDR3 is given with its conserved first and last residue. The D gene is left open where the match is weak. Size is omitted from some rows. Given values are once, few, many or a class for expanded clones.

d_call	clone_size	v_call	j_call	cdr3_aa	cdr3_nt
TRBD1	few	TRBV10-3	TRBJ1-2	CAISESEQGAFGYTF	TGTGCCATCAGTGAGTCTGAACAGGGGGCATTTGGCTACACCTTC
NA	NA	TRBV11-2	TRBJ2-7	CASGSEGSYEQYF	TGTGCCAGCGGATCAGAAGGCTCCTACGAGCAGTACTTC
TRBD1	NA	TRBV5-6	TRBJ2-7	CASSLGTGGPYEQYF	TGTGCCAGCAGCTTGGGGACAGGGGGACCCTACGAGCAGTACTTC
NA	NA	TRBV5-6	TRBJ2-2	CASSLAGTGELFF	TGTGCCAGCAGCTTGGCAGGCACCGGGGAGCTGTTTTTT
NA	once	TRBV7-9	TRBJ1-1	CASSLSGTEAFF	TGTGCCAGCAGCTTAAGCGGCACTGAAGCTTTCTTT
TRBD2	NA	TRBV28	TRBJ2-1	CASSSGLANEQFF	TGTGCCAGCAGTTCCGGACTAGCGAATGAGCAGTTCTTC
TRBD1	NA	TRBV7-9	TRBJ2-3	CASSWGQGDTDTQYF	TGTGCCAGCAGCTGGGGACAGGGGGATACAGATACGCAGTATTTT
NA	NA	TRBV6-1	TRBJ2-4	CASSLKTNIQYF	TGTGCCAGCAGTCTCAAAACAAACATTCAGTACTTC
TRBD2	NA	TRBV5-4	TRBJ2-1	CASSQRLAGANNEQFF	TGTGCCAGCAGCCAAAGACTAGCGGGGGCCAACAATGAGCAGTTCTTC
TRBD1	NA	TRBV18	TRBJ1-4	CASSIGQGVIGEKLFF	TGTGCCAGCTCCATCGGACAGGGGGTAATTGGAGAAAAACTGTTTTTT
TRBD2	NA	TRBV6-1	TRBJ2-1	CASSDSPGLAGGPGEQFF	TGTGCCAGCAGTGATTCCCCAGGACTAGCGGGGGGGCCCGGTGAGCAGTTCTTC